Listed below are T cell receptor beta chains from one sample, sequenced in a study of OX40 agonist ivuxolimab in advanced cancers. Here immunoSEQ multiplex PCR was the method, and the copy in TCRdb shows in-frame clones only, minus some. The sample lists 30,000 to 45,000 clones, approximately 80% seen once, with 13% in the top ten. This specimen was CD4+ or CD8+ T cells sorted from blood, taken in a trial of the OX40 agonist ivuxolimab. The receptors shown here come from an adult with an advanced solid tumor such as melanoma, head and neck, liver or kidney cancer. Both conserved end residues are trimmed from each CDR3.

cdr3_aa	j_call	v_call
ELGSETPLSEQY	TRBJ2-7	TRBV6-1
SVRGGLAAENEQF	TRBJ2-1	TRBV29-1
ASRVSTNYGYT	TRBJ1-2	TRBV28
ASRRRGSEKLF	TRBJ1-4	TRBV27
ASSYSWVAGDNEQF	TRBJ2-1	TRBV6-6
ASSSRTATGPPDTQY	TRBJ2-3	TRBV19
ASSPTPGAGANVLT	TRBJ2-6	TRBV18
ASSPRGRGETQY	TRBJ2-5	TRBV6-5
ASSSHHRGRNEQF	TRBJ2-1	TRBV28
ASSLTGLTNEQF	TRBJ2-1	TRBV7-9
ASRVQGAKSEQY	TRBJ2-7	TRBV10-2
ASSPSSGRPTYEQY	TRBJ2-7	TRBV18
ASSSPEGRRDEQY	TRBJ2-7	TRBV28
ASSQSGTSGDEQY	TRBJ2-7	TRBV4-2
ASSRSGENQPQH	TRBJ1-5	TRBV18
ASSLVGGSGHEQY	TRBJ2-7	TRBV7-2
ASSLQRFGTQY	TRBJ2-5	TRBV28
ASSSPGTGSSYEQY	TRBJ2-7	TRBV28
ASSLNLGQIHGYT	TRBJ1-2	TRBV11-2
ASPTGPTYEQY	TRBJ2-7	TRBV21-1
ASSQRGNTGELF	TRBJ2-2	TRBV7-9
ASSLMNVYEQY	TRBJ2-7	TRBV7-9
ASSIPRATTHEQY	TRBJ2-7	TRBV19
AWSWRAVSGANVLT	TRBJ2-6	TRBV30
ASSLVLYGYT	TRBJ1-2	TRBV28
ASSADRGLDGYT	TRBJ1-2	TRBV7-9
ASSNIKTRGHTDTQY	TRBJ2-3	TRBV16
ASSKYGEVNTGELF	TRBJ2-2	TRBV19
ASGWMDSRGTDTQY	TRBJ2-3	TRBV12-5
ASSPGGGNYGYT	TRBJ1-2	TRBV7-9
ASSLAPYTEAF	TRBJ1-1	TRBV7-9
AWSVRVSYGYT	TRBJ1-2	TRBV30
ASSFASGSAHRETQY	TRBJ2-5	TRBV5-8
ALRTGPNTEAF	TRBJ1-1	TRBV30
ASSVDRGVGYEQY	TRBJ2-7	TRBV6-1
ASSIGGMVTDTQY	TRBJ2-3	TRBV19
ASSIETSGGANNEQF	TRBJ2-1	TRBV19
ASSLDHVGGELF	TRBJ2-2	TRBV11-2
ASSSRGNQPQH	TRBJ1-5	TRBV6-6
ASSYLGLTQY	TRBJ2-3	TRBV7-6
ATSRASGGYEQY	TRBJ2-7	TRBV15
ASSLGGTSGRAGYEQY	TRBJ2-7	TRBV7-3
ASSSHSYEQY	TRBJ2-7	TRBV7-8
ASSLDLTQETQY	TRBJ2-5	TRBV9
ASSLTGPNSPLH	TRBJ1-6	TRBV5-5
ASSSDGIGYT	TRBJ1-2	TRBV5-1
ASSLTGYEQY	TRBJ2-7	TRBV7-9
ASSFGSSGANTEAF	TRBJ1-1	TRBV5-1
ASIQGGYEQY	-	TRBV27
ASSPRGYQETQY	TRBJ2-5	TRBV9
ASGTVYEQY	TRBJ2-7	TRBV19
ASSSRRDNEKLF	TRBJ1-4	TRBV4-2
ASSRDQGSSYNEQF	TRBJ2-1	TRBV28
ASSYPGTGLYEQY	TRBJ2-7	TRBV6-6
ASYALTAPYEQY	TRBJ2-7	TRBV27
ASSPREVEPF	TRBJ2-1	TRBV18
ASSLGLAGVEETQY	TRBJ2-5	TRBV5-6
SVESGTGSSYEQY	TRBJ2-7	TRBV29-1
AISERAGNTEAF	TRBJ1-1	TRBV10-3
ASSSRSLSSYNSPLH	TRBJ1-6	TRBV5-1